This T cell receptor beta chain was sequenced during a study of cytomegalovirus exposure and HLA in healthy donors. The CDR3 has 14 amino acids. With 6 bases removed from V and 1 base from J, the gap between germline ends came to 10 bases. The V gene's germline CDR1 is SGDLS and CDR2 YYNGEE. TCRdb's table, derived via immunoSEQ multiplex PCR, lists solely in-frame clones and lacks some. The table lists about 200,000 clones, 70% to 90% of them singletons. This chain uses TRBV9 with TRBJ2-2; the D gene is possibly TRBD1 (5 bases). The source is a woman aged 18-30 years in good health and CMV-seronegative. Sequenced: PBMCs. The CDR3 DNA follows: TGTGCCAGCAAAGGCAGGGAGAACACCGGGGAGCTGTTTTTT. This gives the protein CASKGRENTGELFF. Full variable domain (missing parts from reference TRBV9 and TRBJ2-2): DSGVTQTPKHLITATGQRVTLRCSPRSGDLSVYWYQQSLDQGLQFLIQYYNGEERAKGNILERFSAQQFPDLHSELNLSSLELGDSALYFCASKGRENTGELFFGEGSRLTVL.